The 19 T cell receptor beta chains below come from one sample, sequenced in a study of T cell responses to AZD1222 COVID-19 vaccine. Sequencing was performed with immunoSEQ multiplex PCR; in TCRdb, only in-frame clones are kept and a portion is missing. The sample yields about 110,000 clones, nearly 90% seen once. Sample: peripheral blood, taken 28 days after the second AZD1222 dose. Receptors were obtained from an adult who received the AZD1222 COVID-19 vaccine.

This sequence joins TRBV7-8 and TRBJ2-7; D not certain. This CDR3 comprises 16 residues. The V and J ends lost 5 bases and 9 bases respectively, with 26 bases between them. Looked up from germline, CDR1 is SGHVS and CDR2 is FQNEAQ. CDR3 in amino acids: CASSGARAVGLLGQYF. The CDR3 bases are TGTGCCAGCAGCGGCGCTCGGGCAGTAGGCCTTCTAGGGCAGTACTTC.

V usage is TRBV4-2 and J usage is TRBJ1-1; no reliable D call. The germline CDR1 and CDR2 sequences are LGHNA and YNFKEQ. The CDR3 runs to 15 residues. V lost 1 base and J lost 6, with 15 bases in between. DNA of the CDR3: TGTGCCAGCAGCCAAGTGACCAGTGATAGTCCTGAAGCTTTCTTT. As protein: CASSQVTSDSPEAFF.

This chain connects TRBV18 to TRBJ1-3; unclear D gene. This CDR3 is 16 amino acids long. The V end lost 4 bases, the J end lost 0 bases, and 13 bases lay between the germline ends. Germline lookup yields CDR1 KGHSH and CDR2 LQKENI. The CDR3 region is CASSQPGSDSGNTIYF. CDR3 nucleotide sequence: TGTGCCAGCTCACAACCGGGATCCGACTCTGGAAACACCATATATTTT.

In DNA form, the CDR3 reads TGTGCCAGTAGTTTGACAGGGGGTAGCTCCTACAATGAGCAGTTCTTC. Residues: CASSLTGGSSYNEQFF. V gene TRBV19 combines with J gene TRBJ2-1, with 9 bases lining up with TRBD1. This CDR3 has 16 residues. Germline V gene data show CDR1 as LNHDA and CDR2 as SQIVND (reference sequence). The V and J ends lost 5 bases and 0 bases, in that order; junction bases with no gene match: 5.

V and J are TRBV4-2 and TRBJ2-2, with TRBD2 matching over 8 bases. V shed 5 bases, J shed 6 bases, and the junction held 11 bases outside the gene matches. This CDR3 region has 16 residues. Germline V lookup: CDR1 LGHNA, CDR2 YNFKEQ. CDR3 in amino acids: CASSKTGGARAGELFF. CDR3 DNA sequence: TGTGCCAGCAGCAAGACGGGGGGGGCCAGGGCCGGGGAGCTGTTTTTT.

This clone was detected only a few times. The DNA of the CDR3 is TGTGCCTGGAGCGCAGGAGTATCCTCCTACGAGCAGTACTTC. It is translated as CAWSAGVSSYEQYF. V gene TRBV30 combines with J gene TRBJ2-7; D is undetermined. The CDR3 has 14 residues. Germline lookup yields CDR1 GTSNPN and CDR2 SVGIG (reference sequence). V lost 3 bases and J 0 bases, leaving 12 bases between the germline ends.

The CDR3: CASSSGQGRQPQHF. In nucleotides, the CDR3 is TGTGCCAGCAGCTCGGGACAGGGTCGTCAGCCCCAGCATTTT. The chain joins TRBV13 to TRBJ1-5; TRBD1 aligns across 9 bases. The germline gives CDR1 PRHDT, CDR2 FYEKMQ (reference sequence). CDR3 length: 14 amino acids. The trim removed 4 bases at V and 6 bases at J, leaving 4 bases unmatched. Full variable domain (remainder filled in from reference TRBV13 and TRBJ1-5): AAGVIQSPRHLIKEKRETATLKCYPIPRHDTVYWYQQGPGQDPQFLISFYEKMQSDKGSIPDRFSAQQFSDYHSELNMSSLELGDSALYFCASSSGQGRQPQHFGDGTRLSIL.

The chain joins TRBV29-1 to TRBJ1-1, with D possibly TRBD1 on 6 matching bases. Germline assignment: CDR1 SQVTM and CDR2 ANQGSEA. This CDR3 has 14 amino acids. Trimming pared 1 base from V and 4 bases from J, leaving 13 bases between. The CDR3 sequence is CSVEGDTQGTEAFF. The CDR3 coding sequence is TGCAGCGTTGAAGGGGACACCCAGGGCACTGAAGCTTTCTTT.

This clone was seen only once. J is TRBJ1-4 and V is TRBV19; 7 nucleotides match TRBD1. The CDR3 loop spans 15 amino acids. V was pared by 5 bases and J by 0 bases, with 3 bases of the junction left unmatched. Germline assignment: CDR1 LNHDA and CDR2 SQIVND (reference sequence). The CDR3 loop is CASSGTDATNEKLFF. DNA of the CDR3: TGTGCCAGTAGTGGGACAGATGCAACTAATGAAAAACTGTTTTTT.

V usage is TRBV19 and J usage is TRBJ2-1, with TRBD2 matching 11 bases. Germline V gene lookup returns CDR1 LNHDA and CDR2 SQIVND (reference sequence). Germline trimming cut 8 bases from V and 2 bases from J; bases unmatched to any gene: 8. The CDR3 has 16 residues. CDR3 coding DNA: TGTGCCAGTCTACCCCTTAGCGGGGGGGCCTACAATGAGCAGTTCTTC. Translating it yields CASLPLSGGAYNEQFF.

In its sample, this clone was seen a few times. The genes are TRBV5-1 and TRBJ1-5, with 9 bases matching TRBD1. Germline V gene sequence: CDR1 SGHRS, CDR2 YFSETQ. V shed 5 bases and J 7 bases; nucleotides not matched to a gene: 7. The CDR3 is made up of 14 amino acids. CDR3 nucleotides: TGCGCCAGCAGTTCGGGACAGGGACAACAGCCCCAGCATTTT. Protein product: CASSSGQGQQPQHF.

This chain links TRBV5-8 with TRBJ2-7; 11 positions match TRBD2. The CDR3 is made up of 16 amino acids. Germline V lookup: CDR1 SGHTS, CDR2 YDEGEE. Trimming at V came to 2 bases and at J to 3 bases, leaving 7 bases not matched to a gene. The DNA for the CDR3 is TGTGCCAGCAGCTTTGGAGGTAGCGGGGGGGGCTACGAGCAGTACTTC. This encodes CASSFGGSGGGYEQYF.

This chain's CDR3 is CASSHGTAYGYTF. Written as DNA, the CDR3 is TGTGCCAGCAGCCACGGGACAGCCTATGGCTACACCTTC. The chain uses TRBV7-9 and TRBJ1-2, with TRBD1 matching over 7 bases. This CDR3 has 13 residues. V shed 5 bases and J 4 bases; nucleotides not matched to a gene: 4. The germline V gene encodes CDR1 SEHNR and CDR2 FQNEAQ (reference sequence).

CDR3 residues: CASSEAVDRGDYGYTF. The CDR3 DNA is TGTGCCAGCAGTGAAGCGGTGGACAGGGGAGACTATGGCTACACCTTC. The chain recombines TRBV2 with TRBJ1-2; the match to TRBD1 covers 9 bases. V trimming: 0 bases; J trimming: 3 bases; junction bases outside the gene matches: 5. CDR1 and CDR2 from the germline V gene are SNHLY and FYNNEI. The CDR3 spans 16 residues.

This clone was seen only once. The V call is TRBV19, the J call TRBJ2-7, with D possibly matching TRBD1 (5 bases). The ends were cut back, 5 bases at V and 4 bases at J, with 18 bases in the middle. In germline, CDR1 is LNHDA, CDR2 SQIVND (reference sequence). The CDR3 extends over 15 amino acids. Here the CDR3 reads CASSRTGKPDYEQYF. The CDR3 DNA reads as TGTGCCAGTAGTCGAACAGGTAAACCTGATTACGAGCAGTACTTC.

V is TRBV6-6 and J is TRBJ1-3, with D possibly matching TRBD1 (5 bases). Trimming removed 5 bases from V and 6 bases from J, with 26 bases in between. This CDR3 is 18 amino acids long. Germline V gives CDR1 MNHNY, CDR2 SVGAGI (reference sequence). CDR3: CASSHGALGPRRKNTIYF. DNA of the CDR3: TGTGCCAGCAGTCACGGCGCCCTGGGACCCCGTAGGAAAAACACCATATATTTT.

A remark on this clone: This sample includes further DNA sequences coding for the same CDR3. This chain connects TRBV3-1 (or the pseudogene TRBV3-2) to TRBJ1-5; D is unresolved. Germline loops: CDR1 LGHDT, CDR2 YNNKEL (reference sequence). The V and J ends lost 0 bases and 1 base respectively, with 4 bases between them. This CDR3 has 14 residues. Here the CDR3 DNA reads TGTGCCAGCAGCCAAGATTTCAGCAATCAGCCCCAGCATTTT. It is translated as CASSQDFSNQPQHF.

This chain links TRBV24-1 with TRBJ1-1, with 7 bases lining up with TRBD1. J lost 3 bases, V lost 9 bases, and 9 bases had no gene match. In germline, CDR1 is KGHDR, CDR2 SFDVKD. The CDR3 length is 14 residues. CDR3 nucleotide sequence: TGTGCCACCCGCCGGACAGGAGGAGACACTGAAGCTTTCTTT. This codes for CATRRTGGDTEAFF.

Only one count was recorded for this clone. The CDR3 DNA reads as TGTGCCAGCAGCGTTTCGGGGAGTCCCCAAGAGACCCAGTACTTC. It codes for CASSVSGSPQETQYF. V is TRBV9 and J is TRBJ2-5; D is possibly TRBD2 (5 bases). The ends were cut back, 2 bases at V and 1 base at J, with 12 bases in the middle. CDR1 is SGDLS, CDR2 YYNGEE, per germline. CDR3 size: 15 residues.